Below are 28 T cell receptor beta chains sequenced from a single sample in a study of shared clonotypes between healthy human individuals (dated by TCRdb to 2018 to 2020). Library preparation was by the immunoSEQ multiplex PCR assay. The table comes from immuneACCESS by way of TCRdb, which keeps in-frame sequences with V and J called. Part of the clones is missing from these tables; in studies checked, under half for an unresolved V gene and the rest for unknown reasons. This sample comprises 2 million to 2.5 million clones, approximately 94% of them detected only once. The leading ten clones occupy about 1.8% of the sample. CD8 naive samples were CD45RO-negative cells positively selected for CCR7, giving a CD45RA+CCR7+ population that excluded TemRA cells. The specimen sequenced was naive CD8+ T cells from PBMCs. The cell subset or site label of this sample denotes: CD45RA+CCR7+. The receptor source for this set is a man in his late teens or twenties in good health. Some clones in this sample may be carry-over from other donors' samples.

About this clone itself: Other DNA sequences in this specimen translate into the identical CDR3. The V gene is TRBV27, the J gene TRBJ2-5, with D unresolved. Between the trimmed V and J ends, which lost 2 bases and 4 bases, there was a span of 11 bases. This CDR3 region has 14 residues. Germline V gene lookup returns CDR1 MNHEY and CDR2 SMNVEV (reference sequence). CDR3 loop: CASSLRAPRETQYF. The CDR3 coding sequence is TGTGCCAGCAGTTTAAGGGCTCCCCGAGAGACCCAGTACTTC.

This clone appeared once. This same CDR3 is encoded by further DNA sequences in the sample. The V gene is TRBV7-9, the J gene TRBJ2-7, with a weak D call TRBD2 (5 bases). The CDR3 covers 12 residues. Deletions cut 3 bases from V and 6 bases from J, with 9 bases between. In germline, CDR1 is SEHNR, CDR2 FQNEAQ (reference sequence). The CDR3 protein is CASSFPAGEQYF. CDR3 coding DNA: TGTGCCAGCAGCTTTCCCGCGGGCGAGCAGTACTTC.

V is TRBV27 and J is TRBJ2-3; weak D call: TRBD2 (5 bases). The CDR3 is 13 residues long. V lost 2 bases and J lost 5, with 8 bases in between. Germline V gene data show CDR1 as MNHEY and CDR2 as SMNVEV (reference sequence). The DNA of the CDR3 is TGTGCCAGCAGTTTACCTCGGGGAGATACGCAGTATTTT. It translates to CASSLPRGDTQYF.

The V and J genes are TRBV2 and TRBJ2-3; D unresolved. Trimming left V 4 bases short and J 0 bases short, with 17 bases between. The CDR3 contains 17 residues. The germline gives CDR1 SNHLY, CDR2 FYNNEI. CDR3: CASSGLGRKVSTDTQYF. Written as DNA, the CDR3 is TGTGCCAGCAGTGGTCTGGGCAGGAAGGTCAGCACAGATACGCAGTATTTT.

This chain links TRBV9 with TRBJ1-3, with D unclear. There are 17 residues in the CDR3. Germline V gene data show CDR1 as SGDLS and CDR2 as YYNGEE. Trimming took 3 bases from V and 4 from J, leaving 20 bases between them. The CDR3 loop is CASSASGSSYPGNTIYF. CDR3 DNA sequence: TGTGCCAGCAGCGCCTCCGGGAGCTCCTATCCCGGAAACACCATATATTTT.

V is TRBV11-2 and J is TRBJ2-7; 9 bases map to TRBD1. Germline V gene lookup returns CDR1 SGHAT and CDR2 FQNNGV. The CDR3 has 16 residues. With 5 bases clipped from V and 2 bases from J, the junction kept 10 bases outside the gene matches. The CDR3: CASSLWDRERPYEQYF. As DNA, the CDR3 is TGTGCCAGCAGCCTGTGGGACAGGGAGAGGCCCTACGAGCAGTACTTC.

The chain joins TRBV9 to TRBJ2-7; 13 positions agree with TRBD2. The CDR3 extends over 14 amino acids. CDR1 and CDR2 (germline): SGDLS, YYNGEE. J was trimmed by 7 bases and V by 4 bases; bases with no gene match: 5. In DNA form, the CDR3 reads TGTGCCAGCAGCCCGGGACTAGCGGGGAGAGAGCAGTACTTC. This codes for CASSPGLAGREQYF.

CDR3 in DNA: TGTGCCAGCCTCAAGGTGTCAGATTCATACAATGAGCAGTTCTTC. Amino acid sequence: CASLKVSDSYNEQFF. The rearrangement links TRBV25-1 to TRBJ2-1; D is ambiguous. Trimming shortened V by 8 bases and J by 4 bases, and 18 bases separated the two germline ends. Germline V gives CDR1 MGHDK, CDR2 SYGVNS. This CDR3 contains 15 residues.

V is TRBV9 and J is TRBJ2-5; TRBD2 aligns across 9 bases. Germline loops: CDR1 SGDLS, CDR2 YYNGEE. The V gene end was trimmed by 4 bases and the J gene end by 5 bases; junction bases not matched to a gene: 12. The CDR3 contains 16 residues. For the CDR3, the DNA is TGTGCCAGCAGCCACCCCTCCGCGGGAGGGCAGGAGACCCAGTACTTC. Translation gives CASSHPSAGGQETQYF.

This rearrangement joins TRBV7-3 to TRBJ2-7; D not certain. V was pared by 5 bases and J by 0 bases, with 14 bases between. Germline CDR1 SGHTA, CDR2 FQGTGA. This CDR3 is 15 amino acids long. Written as DNA, the CDR3 is TGTGCCAGCAGCCCCGTCGGGCCTTCCTCCTACGAGCAGTACTTC. It codes for CASSPVGPSSYEQYF.

V usage is TRBV7-3 and J usage is TRBJ2-7, with D uncertain. This CDR3 contains 15 residues. Trimming took 1 base from V and 3 from J, leaving 13 bases between them. Germline loops: CDR1 SGHTA, CDR2 FQGTGA. The CDR3 sequence: CASSLIARSGYEQYF. The CDR3 DNA is TGTGCCAGCAGCTTAATCGCCCGATCCGGCTACGAGCAGTACTTC.

This chain links TRBV25-1 with TRBJ1-2; perhaps TRBD1 as D (6 bases). V lost 3 bases, J lost 4 bases, and 21 bases lay in between. This CDR3 contains 17 residues. The V gene's germline CDR1 is MGHDK and CDR2 SYGVNS. The CDR3 DNA sequence: TGTGCCAGCAGTGACTACCTAGGGGGGCTTGGAGTCTATGGCTACACCTTC. Translating it yields CASSDYLGGLGVYGYTF.

This chain uses TRBV9 with TRBJ2-1; 8 nucleotides align to TRBD2. Germline-derived CDR1 and CDR2 are SGDLS and YYNGEE. J lost 6 bases, V lost 0 bases, and 17 bases had no gene match. CDR3 size: 19 residues. This chain's CDR3 is CASSVAWGLGGLVGNEQFF. The CDR3 nucleotides read TGTGCCAGCAGCGTAGCTTGGGGACTAGGGGGGTTAGTGGGCAATGAGCAGTTCTTC.

This chain connects TRBV4-1 to TRBJ2-1; the D gene is possibly TRBD1 (7 bases). Germline assignment: CDR1 MGHRA and CDR2 YSYEKL. The CDR3 length is 13 residues. V was shortened by 8 bases and J by 3 bases, with 11 bases between the two germline ends. Written as DNA, the CDR3 is TGCGCCAGCGGAGGGGGCAACTACAATGAGCAGTTCTTC. Its protein product is CASGGGNYNEQFF.

The CDR3 loop reads CASSLGQGLRGEQFF. The CDR3 DNA reads as TGTGCCAGCAGCTTAGGTCAGGGATTACGGGGTGAGCAGTTCTTC. The J gene is TRBJ2-1, the V gene TRBV7-9; D may correspond to TRBD1 or TRBD2 (5 bases each). Trimming left V 1 base short and J 9 bases short, with 16 bases between. Germline CDR1 SEHNR, CDR2 FQNEAQ (reference sequence). The CDR3 runs to 15 residues.

The chain combines TRBV2 with TRBJ1-2; D uncertain. V was clipped by 7 bases and J by 8 bases, with 17 bases between them. The CDR3 covers 13 residues. CDR1 and CDR2 from the germline V gene are SNHLY and FYNNEI. The CDR3 region is CASTTRETGGYTF. CDR3 DNA: TGTGCCAGCACCACGCGGGAGACGGGGGGCTACACCTTC.

The V gene is TRBV2, the J gene TRBJ2-7, with 8 bases lining up with TRBD1. The CDR3 consists of 16 residues. The germline CDR1 and CDR2 sequences are SNHLY and FYNNEI. J lost 0 bases, V lost 2 bases, and 6 bases had no gene match. Written as DNA, the CDR3 is TGTGCCAGCAGTGAACTGCGGGACAGGAGCTCCTACGAGCAGTACTTC. It is translated as CASSELRDRSSYEQYF.

The rearrangement joins TRBV7-8 to TRBJ1-4; 11 nucleotides match TRBD1. This CDR3 contains 17 residues. The germline V gene has CDR1 SGHVS and CDR2 FQNEAQ. V shed 1 base and J 0 bases; nucleotides not matched to a gene: 1. CDR3 DNA sequence: TGTGCCAGCAGCTTAGTGGGACAGGGGGCAACTAATGAAAAACTGTTTTTT. It codes for CASSLVGQGATNEKLFF.

The chain employs TRBV6-1 and TRBJ2-1; TRBD1 aligns across 7 bases. The ends lost 3 bases at V and 0 bases at J; junction bases unmatched: 2. The CDR3 contains 15 residues. Per the germline V gene, CDR1 is MNHNS and CDR2 is SASEGT. The DNA of the CDR3 is TGTGCCAGCAGTGAGGGGACAGCCTCCTACAATGAGCAGTTCTTC. Its protein product is CASSEGTASYNEQFF.

This clone was seen just once. J is TRBJ1-5 and V is TRBV21-1. TRBV21-1 counts as a pseudogene. CDR3 length: 16 amino acids. The CDR3 DNA is TGTGCCAGCATCATATTACGGACTGGTGCGGGTCAGCCCCAGCATTTT. Its protein is CASIILRTGAGQPQHF.

The genes are TRBV5-6 and TRBJ1-1; unclear D gene. The V and J ends lost 0 bases and 7 bases respectively, with 10 bases between them. From germline, CDR1 is SGHDT and CDR2 YYEEEE. The CDR3 covers 13 residues. The chain's CDR3 is CASSLAGFGEAFF. The CDR3 nucleotides read TGTGCCAGCAGCTTGGCCGGGTTCGGTGAAGCTTTCTTT.

V usage is TRBV10-3 and J usage is TRBJ2-7; the D is unclear. The CDR3 covers 16 residues. Germline V CDR1 and CDR2: ENHRY, SYGVKD. V was cut by 0 bases and J by 8 bases, with 20 bases left in between. The CDR3 reads CAISESSWSAAPKQYF. The CDR3 DNA reads as TGTGCCATCAGTGAGTCGAGTTGGTCAGCCGCACCCAAGCAGTACTTC.

The V gene is TRBV28, the J gene TRBJ1-1; no clear D gene. The V end lost 4 bases, the J end lost 1 base, and 7 bases lay between the germline ends. From germline, CDR1 is MDHEN and CDR2 SYDVKM. The CDR3 sequence is 13 residues long. CDR3 DNA sequence: TGTGCCAGCAGTTACTACGGGAACACTGAAGCTTTCTTT. This translates into CASSYYGNTEAFF.

The CDR3 nucleotides are TGCGCCAGCAGCCCTCAAGCGGGAGGCCCCCAAGAGACCCAGTACTTC. Translating gives CASSPQAGGPQETQYF. The rearrangement links TRBV4-1 to TRBJ2-5; TRBD2 agrees at 9 bases. Germline values: CDR1 MGHRA, CDR2 YSYEKL. Unmatched junction bases numbered 7, after V lost 4 bases and J lost 1 base. This CDR3 comprises 16 residues.

With regard to this clone: Other DNA sequences in this specimen translate into the identical CDR3. The chain combines TRBV27 with TRBJ1-2, with D possibly matching TRBD1 (6 bases). Trimming removed 3 bases at V and 5 bases at J, with 13 bases between. This CDR3 has 14 residues. CDR1 is MNHEY, CDR2 SMNVEV, per germline (reference sequence). The CDR3 sequence: CASSFRGGGYGYTF. As DNA, the CDR3 is TGTGCCAGCAGTTTCCGAGGGGGGGGTTATGGCTACACCTTC.

The rearrangement links TRBV18 to TRBJ2-1; D gene uncertain. The CDR3 is 13 residues long. Per the germline V gene, CDR1 is KGHSH and CDR2 is LQKENI. The germline V and J ends were trimmed by 0 bases and 5 bases, with 5 bases remaining between them. CDR3 coding DNA: TGTGCCAGCTCACCACCGCTGCACAATGAGCAGTTCTTC. Protein sequence: CASSPPLHNEQFF. Based on the CDR3 plus reference TRBV18 and TRBJ2-1, the full variable domain is NAGVMQNPRHLVRRRGQEARLRCSPMKGHSHVYWYRQLPEEGLKFMVYLQKENIIDESGMPKERFSAEFPKEGPSILRIQQVVRGDSAAYFCASSPPLHNEQFFGPGTRLTVL.

The genes are TRBV7-2 and TRBJ2-7; unclear D gene. V was shortened by 5 bases and J by 7 bases, with 15 bases between the two germline ends. The V gene's germline CDR1 is SGHTA and CDR2 FQGNSA. CDR3 length equals 13 residues. CDR3 region: CASSVNLQTEQYF. CDR3 DNA: TGTGCCAGCAGCGTAAATCTCCAGACAGAGCAGTACTTC.

The chain has TRBV27 and TRBJ2-1, with 8 bases identical to TRBD2. Germline V gene sequence: CDR1 MNHEY, CDR2 SMNVEV (reference sequence). The CDR3 consists of 15 residues. V lost 2 bases and J lost 1; bases outside the gene matches: 1. CDR3 residues: CASSLKRESYNEQFF. CDR3 nucleotides: TGTGCCAGCAGTTTAAAGCGGGAGTCCTACAATGAGCAGTTCTTC.